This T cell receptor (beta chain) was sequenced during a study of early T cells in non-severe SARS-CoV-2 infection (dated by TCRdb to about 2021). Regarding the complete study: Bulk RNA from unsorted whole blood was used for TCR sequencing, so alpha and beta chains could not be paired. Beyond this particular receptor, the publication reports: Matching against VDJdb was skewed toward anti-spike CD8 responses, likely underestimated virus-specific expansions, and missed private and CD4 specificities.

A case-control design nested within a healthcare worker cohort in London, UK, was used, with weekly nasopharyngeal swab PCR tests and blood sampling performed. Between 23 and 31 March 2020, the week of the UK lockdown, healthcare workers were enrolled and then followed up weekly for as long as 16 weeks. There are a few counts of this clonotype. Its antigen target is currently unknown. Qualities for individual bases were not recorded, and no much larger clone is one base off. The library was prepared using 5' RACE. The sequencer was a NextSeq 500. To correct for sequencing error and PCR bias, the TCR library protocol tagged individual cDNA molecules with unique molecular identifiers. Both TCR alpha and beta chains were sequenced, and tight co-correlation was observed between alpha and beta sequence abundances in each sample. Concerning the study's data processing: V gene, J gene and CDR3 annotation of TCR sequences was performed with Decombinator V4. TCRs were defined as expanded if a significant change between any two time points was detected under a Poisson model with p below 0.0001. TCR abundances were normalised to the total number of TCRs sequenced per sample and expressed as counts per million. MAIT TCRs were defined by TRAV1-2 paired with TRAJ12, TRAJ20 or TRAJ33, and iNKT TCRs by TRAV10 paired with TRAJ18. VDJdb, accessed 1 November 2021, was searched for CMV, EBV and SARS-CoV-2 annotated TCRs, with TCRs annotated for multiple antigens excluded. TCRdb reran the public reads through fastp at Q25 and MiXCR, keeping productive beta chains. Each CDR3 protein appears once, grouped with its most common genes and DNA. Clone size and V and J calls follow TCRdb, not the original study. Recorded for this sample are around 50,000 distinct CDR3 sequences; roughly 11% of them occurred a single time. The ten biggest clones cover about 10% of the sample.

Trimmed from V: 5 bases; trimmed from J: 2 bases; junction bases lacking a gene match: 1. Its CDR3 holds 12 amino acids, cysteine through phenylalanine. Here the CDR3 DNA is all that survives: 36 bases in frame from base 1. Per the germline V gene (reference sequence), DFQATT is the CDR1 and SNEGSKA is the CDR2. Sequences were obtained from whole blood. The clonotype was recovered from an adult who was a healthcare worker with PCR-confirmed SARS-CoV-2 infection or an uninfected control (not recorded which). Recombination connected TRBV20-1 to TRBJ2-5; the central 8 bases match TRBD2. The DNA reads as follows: TGCAGTGCTTTAGCGGGGCAAGAGACCCAGTACTTC. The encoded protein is CSALAGQETQYF.